The next 21 T cell receptor beta chains were all read from a single sample in a study of blood T cell repertoires in COVID-19. Measured with immunoSEQ multiplex PCR; TCRdb has only the in-frame clones, and not every one. The sample has fewer than 85,000 clones; about 80% are singletons. The sequenced sample was peripheral blood. All receptors come from a woman between 55 and 75 years old with acute or convalescent COVID-19.

V is TRBV5-4 and J is TRBJ1-2, with 10 bases aligning to TRBD1. The CDR3 has 15 amino acids. Germline V gene lookup returns CDR1 SGHNT and CDR2 YYREEE (reference sequence). The ends lost 4 bases at V and 8 bases at J; junction bases unmatched: 11. The CDR3 nucleotides are TGTGCCAGCAGCGGAACGGGACAGGGGTCGGGAGGCTACACCTTC. Translated: CASSGTGQGSGGYTF.

V is TRBV28 and J is TRBJ2-7; TRBD2 aligns across 12 bases. This CDR3 region has 17 residues. The V gene end was trimmed by 3 bases and the J gene end by 4 bases; junction bases not matched to a gene: 10. Germline values: CDR1 MDHEN, CDR2 SYDVKM. As DNA, the CDR3 is TGTGCCAGCAGTTTGGGCCGTCCTAGCGGGGGGGCATACGAGCAGTACTTC. This codes for CASSLGRPSGGAYEQYF. Supplemented by reference TRBV28 and TRBJ2-7, the full variable domain reads DVKVTQSSRYLVKRTGEKVFLECVQDMDHENMFWYRQDPGLGLRLIYFSYDVKMKEKGDIPEGYSVSREKKERFSLILESASTNQTSMYLCASSLGRPSGGAYEQYFGPGTRLTVT.

The chain links TRBV3-1 (or the pseudogene TRBV3-2) to TRBJ1-2, with 10 bases that match TRBD1. Germline lookup yields CDR1 LGHDT and CDR2 YNNKEL (reference sequence). The ends lost 1 base at V and 8 bases at J; junction bases unmatched: 7. CDR3 length: 15 residues. The CDR3 coding sequence is TGTGCCAGCAGCCAAGTGGACAGGGGGTCGGAGGGCTACACCTTC. Amino acid sequence: CASSQVDRGSEGYTF.

The chain couples TRBV5-1 to TRBJ2-2; D perhaps matches TRBD1 (5 bases). Germline CDR1 SGHRS, CDR2 YFSETQ. The CDR3 consists of 15 residues. The V end was cut by 7 bases, the J end by 4 bases, with 17 bases between. This CDR3 reads CASRSGQVGTGELFF. As DNA, the CDR3 is TGCGCCAGCCGCTCAGGGCAGGTGGGCACCGGGGAGCTGTTTTTT.

The chain is built from TRBV19 and TRBJ1-4; D gene unclear. CDR1 is LNHDA, CDR2 SQIVND, per germline (reference sequence). This CDR3 comprises 11 residues. Deletions cut 5 bases from V and 6 bases from J, with 4 bases between. CDR3 region: CASSEDEKLFF. The CDR3 DNA sequence: TGTGCCAGTAGTGAGGATGAAAAACTGTTTTTT.

J is TRBJ1-4 and V is TRBV7-6; D is uncertain. This CDR3 region has 14 residues. Trimming cost V 3 bases and J 7 bases, with 12 bases left between them. Germline V gives CDR1 SGHVS, CDR2 FNYEAQ. The CDR3 DNA is TGTGCCAGCAGCTTCGGCGGGCGGAGTGAAAAACTGTTTTTT. Translation: CASSFGGRSEKLFF.

The chain employs TRBV7-6 and TRBJ1-2, with 9 bases that match TRBD1. The junction had 7 bases not matched to a gene; V was cut back by 5 bases and J by 3 bases. The germline V gene has CDR1 SGHVS and CDR2 FNYEAQ. This CDR3 spans 15 amino acids. The CDR3 here is CASSLPTGGYYGYTF. The CDR3, as DNA: TGTGCCAGCAGCCTCCCGACAGGGGGATACTATGGCTACACCTTC.

The chain joins TRBV5-1 to TRBJ1-4; D gene unclear. Germline V gene data show CDR1 as SGHRS and CDR2 as YFSETQ. The V and J ends lost 0 bases and 1 base respectively, with 13 bases between them. The CDR3 extends over 17 amino acids. In DNA, the CDR3 is TGCGCCAGCAGCTTGGACGGGGTATTCTTAACTAATGAAAAACTGTTTTTT. Its translation is CASSLDGVFLTNEKLFF.

The gene calls are TRBV9 and TRBJ1-6; D may be TRBD1 (6 bases). V gave up 5 bases and J gave up 6 bases, with 18 bases separating them. Germline CDR1 is SGDLS and CDR2 is YYNGEE. The CDR3 spans 16 residues. The CDR3 bases are TGTGCCAGCAGAGAGGGGGGGAACGACATTAATTCACCCCTCCACTTT. This gives the protein CASREGGNDINSPLHF.

This clone occurred once. The chain combines TRBV18 with TRBJ1-2, with D maybe TRBD1 (6 bases). The CDR3 is made up of 14 amino acids. The germline CDR1 and CDR2 sequences are KGHSH and LQKENI. V was shortened by 0 bases and J by 2 bases, with 7 bases between the two germline ends. The CDR3, as DNA: TGTGCCAGCTCACCACCGGGACACAACTATGGCTACACCTTC. This translates into CASSPPGHNYGYTF.

The V call is TRBV12-3 or TRBV12-4, the J call TRBJ1-2; TRBD1 matches at 7 bases. With V trimmed by 4 bases and J by 7 bases, 6 bases remained unmatched. The CDR3 has 13 residues. The CDR3, as DNA: TGTGCCAGCAGTTCCCGGCAGGGGGGTGGCTACACCTTC. Its protein product is CASSSRQGGGYTF.

Details on this clone: Additional DNA sequences in this sample encode the identical CDR3. This chain connects TRBV5-4 to TRBJ1-2; D possibly corresponds to TRBD1 (5 bases). Germline V CDR1 and CDR2: SGHNT, YYREEE (reference sequence). The CDR3 length is 12 residues. V was trimmed by 4 bases and J by 4 bases, leaving 8 bases between them. Here the CDR3 reads CASSRDSYGYTF. In nucleotides, the CDR3 is TGTGCCAGCAGCCGAGACAGCTATGGCTACACCTTC.

This rearrangement joins TRBV6-5 to TRBJ2-3; 7 positions match TRBD2. V shed 1 base and J 1 base; nucleotides not matched to a gene: 2. The CDR3 totals 15 residues. Germline CDR1 MNHEY, CDR2 SVGAGI. CDR3 sequence reads: CASSYYAGGTDTQYF. The CDR3 DNA is TGTGCCAGCAGTTACTATGCGGGAGGCACAGATACGCAGTATTTT.

As regards this clone: Other DNA sequences of this sample code for an identical CDR3. This chain uses TRBV7-2 with TRBJ1-2; TRBD1 is a possible D gene (6 bases). There are 13 residues in the CDR3. The V gene's germline CDR1 is SGHTA and CDR2 FQGNSA. Trimming left V 1 base short and J 4 bases short, with 7 bases between. The CDR3 loop reads CASSLGQVYGYTF. The CDR3 DNA reads as TGTGCCAGCAGCTTAGGACAGGTCTATGGCTACACCTTC. The whole variable domain, filled in from reference TRBV7-2 and TRBJ1-2, reads GAGVSQSPSNKVTEKGKDVELRCDPISGHTALYWYRQSLGQGLEFLIYFQGNSAPDKSGLPSDRFSAERTGGSVSTLTIQRTQQEDSAVYLCASSLGQVYGYTFGSGTRLTVV.

J is TRBJ1-2 and V is TRBV29-1, with 9 bases identical to TRBD1. CDR1 is SQVTM and CDR2 is ANQGSEA in the germline V gene. After removal of 6 bases from V and 7 bases from J, the junction contained 9 bases not matched to a gene. The CDR3 covers 13 residues. Written as DNA, the CDR3 is TGCAGCGTGACCGGGACAGGGTCCTTTGGCTACACCTTC. It specifies CSVTGTGSFGYTF.

The rearrangement joins TRBV5-1 to TRBJ2-1; 12 nucleotides line up with TRBD2. The germline gives CDR1 SGHRS, CDR2 YFSETQ. The CDR3 is 15 residues long. After removal of 4 bases from V and 10 bases from J, the junction contained 9 bases not matched to a gene. The CDR3 region is CASSRLAGAPGEQFF. For the CDR3, the DNA is TGCGCCAGCAGCCGACTAGCGGGGGCTCCAGGCGAGCAGTTCTTC.

The chain links TRBV19 to TRBJ1-6; a possible D gene is TRBD1 (6 bases). V lost 3 bases and J lost 8, with 11 bases in between. The CDR3 contains 14 residues. Germline values: CDR1 LNHDA, CDR2 SQIVND (reference sequence). CDR3 DNA sequence: TGTGCCAGTAGTATGTTCCCAGGGGATTCACCCCTCCACTTT. This codes for CASSMFPGDSPLHF.

This clone was detected only a few times. The CDR3 coding sequence is TGTGCCAGCAGTGAAGGGGACACAGATACGCAGTATTTT. Encoded protein: CASSEGDTDTQYF. This chain connects TRBV6-4 to TRBJ2-3; tentatively, D is TRBD1 (5 bases). The CDR3 loop spans 13 amino acids. Trimming cost V 3 bases and J 2 bases, with 6 bases left between them. The germline V gene encodes CDR1 MRHNA and CDR2 SNTAGT.

The chain has TRBV19 and TRBJ1-1; D may be TRBD1 (6 bases). Germline V gene sequence: CDR1 LNHDA, CDR2 SQIVND (reference sequence). V dropped 5 bases and J dropped 8 bases, with 27 bases sitting between them. CDR3 size: 17 residues. For the CDR3, the DNA is TGTGCCAGTAGTCTCCCCGGCCTGGGAGGGGGGGCCTTCGAAGCTTTCTTT. Its translation is CASSLPGLGGGAFEAFF.

This clone was recorded once. Its ends do not fully match the called genes, so a read error is possible. The chain employs TRBV5-4 and TRBJ1-1; no firm D call. Germline CDR1 is SGHNT and CDR2 is YYREEE (reference sequence). This CDR3 comprises 14 residues. The CDR3 DNA sequence: TGTGCCAGCAGCTTGGGGGCAACGAACCCTGAAGCTTTCTTT. Protein sequence: CASSLGATNPEAFF.

This chain uses TRBV5-6 with TRBJ1-4; 8 bases match TRBD1. CDR3 length: 13 amino acids. Germline V gene data show CDR1 as SGHDT and CDR2 as YYEEEE. V lost 4 bases to trimming and J lost 7 bases; unmatched junction nucleotides: 3. This chain's CDR3 is CASSLGQGEKLFF. CDR3 coding DNA: TGTGCCAGCAGCCTAGGACAGGGTGAAAAACTGTTTTTT.